This T cell receptor beta chain was recorded in a study of cytomegalovirus exposure and HLA in healthy donors. PCR amplification relied on 60 Vbeta primers (plus 13 Jbeta primers). The repertoire was sequenced with immunoSEQ multiplex PCR; TCRdb's copy has only in-frame clones and lacks some. The sample carries 150,000 to 200,000 clones, more than 60% recorded once. CDR3 length equals 16 residues. V was cut by 1 base and J by 10 bases, with 20 bases left in between. Germline V gives CDR1 LGHNA, CDR2 YSLEER. This clone was seen a single time. This TCR was recovered from a woman in her thirties or forties in good health and CMV-seropositive. V gene TRBV4-3 combines with J gene TRBJ2-1, with D maybe TRBD1 (6 bases). The sequencing sample was made of PBMCs. The CDR3 spells CASSQVGVRGFDEQFF. CDR3 coding DNA: TGCGCCAGCAGCCAAGTTGGGGTGAGGGGGTTCGACGAGCAGTTCTTC.